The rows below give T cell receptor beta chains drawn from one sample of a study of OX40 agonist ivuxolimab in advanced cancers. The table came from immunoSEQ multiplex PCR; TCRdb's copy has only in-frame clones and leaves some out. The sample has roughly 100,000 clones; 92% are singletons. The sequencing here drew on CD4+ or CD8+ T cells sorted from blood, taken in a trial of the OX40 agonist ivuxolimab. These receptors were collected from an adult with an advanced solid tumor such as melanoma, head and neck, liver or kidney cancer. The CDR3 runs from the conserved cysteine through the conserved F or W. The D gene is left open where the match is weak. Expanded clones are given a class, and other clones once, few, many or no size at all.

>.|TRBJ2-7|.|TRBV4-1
CASSQESGPAYEQYF
TGCGCCAGCAGCCAAGAGTCAGGGCCGGCCTACGAGCAGTACTTC
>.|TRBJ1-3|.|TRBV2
CASSGGDSSGNTIYF
TGTGCCAGCAGTGGGGGCGACAGCTCTGGAAACACCATATATTTT
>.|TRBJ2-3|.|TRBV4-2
CASSQGDTQYF
TGTGCCAGCAGCCAAGGGGATACGCAGTATTTT
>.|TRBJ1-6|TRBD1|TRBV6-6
CATWDRGSYNSPLHF
TGTGCCACCTGGGACAGGGGCTCCTATAATTCACCCCTCCACTTT
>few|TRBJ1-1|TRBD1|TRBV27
CASSLRGQGMNTEAFF
TGTGCCAGCAGTCTACGGGGACAGGGGATGAACACTGAAGCTTTCTTT
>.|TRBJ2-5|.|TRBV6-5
CASSWGGEETQYF
TGTGCCAGCAGTTGGGGCGGGGAAGAGACCCAGTACTTC
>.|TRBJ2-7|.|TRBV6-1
CASILHQYEQYF
TGTGCCAGCATTTTACACCAATACGAGCAGTACTTC
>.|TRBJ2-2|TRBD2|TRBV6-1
CASSDGLAGANTGELFF
TGTGCCAGCAGTGACGGTCTAGCGGGCGCGAACACCGGGGAGCTGTTTTTT
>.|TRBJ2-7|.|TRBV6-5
CASSYRGYDEQYF
TGTGCCAGCAGTTACCGGGGTTACGACGAGCAGTACTTC
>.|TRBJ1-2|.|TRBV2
CASSKGAIRYTF
TGTGCCAGCAGTAAAGGGGCAATCCGCTACACCTTC
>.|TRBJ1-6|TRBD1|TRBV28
CASRDHRGLNSPLHF
TGTGCCAGCAGAGACCACAGGGGGCTGAATTCACCCCTCCACTTT
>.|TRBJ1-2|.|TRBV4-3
CASSQDLRGPLAKGYTF
TGCGCCAGCAGCCAAGATCTGAGGGGACCTTTGGCGAAGGGCTACACCTTC
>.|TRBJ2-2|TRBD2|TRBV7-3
CASSLGVAGEAGELFF
TGTGCCAGCAGCTTAGGAGTAGCGGGAGAAGCCGGGGAGCTGTTTTTT
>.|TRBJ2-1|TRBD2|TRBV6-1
CASSKTLAGYEQFF
TGTGCCAGCAGTAAAACACTAGCGGGGTACGAGCAGTTCTTC
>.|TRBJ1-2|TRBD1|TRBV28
CASSLGRGFLQGYTF
TGTGCCAGCAGTTTGGGCAGGGGGTTTCTCCAGGGCTACACCTTC
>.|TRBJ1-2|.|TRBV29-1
CSAKTDYGYTF
TGCAGCGCCAAGACAGACTATGGCTACACCTTC
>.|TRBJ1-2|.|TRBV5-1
CASSSGPRGYTF
TGCGCCAGCAGCTCGGGACCCCGGGGCTACACCTTC